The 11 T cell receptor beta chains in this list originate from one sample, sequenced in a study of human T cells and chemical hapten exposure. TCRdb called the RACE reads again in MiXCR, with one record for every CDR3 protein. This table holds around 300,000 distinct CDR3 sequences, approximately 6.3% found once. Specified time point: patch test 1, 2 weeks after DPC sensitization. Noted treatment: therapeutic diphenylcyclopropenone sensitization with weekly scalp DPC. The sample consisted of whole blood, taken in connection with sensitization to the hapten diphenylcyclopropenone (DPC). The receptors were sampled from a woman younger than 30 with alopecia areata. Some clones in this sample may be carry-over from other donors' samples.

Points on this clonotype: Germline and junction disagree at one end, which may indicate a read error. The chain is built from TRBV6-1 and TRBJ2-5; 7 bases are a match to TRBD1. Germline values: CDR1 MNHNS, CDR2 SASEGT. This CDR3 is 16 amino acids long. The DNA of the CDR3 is TGTGCCAGCAGTAAAGCCCGGACAGGACCCCAAGAGACCCAGTACTTC. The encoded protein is CASSKARTGPQETQYF.

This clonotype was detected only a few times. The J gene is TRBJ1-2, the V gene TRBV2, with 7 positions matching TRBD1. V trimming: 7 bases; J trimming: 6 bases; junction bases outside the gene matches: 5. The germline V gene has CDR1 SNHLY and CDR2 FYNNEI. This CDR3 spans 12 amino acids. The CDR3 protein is CASTRQGDGYTF. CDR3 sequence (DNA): TGTGCCAGCACCCGACAGGGCGATGGCTACACCTTC.

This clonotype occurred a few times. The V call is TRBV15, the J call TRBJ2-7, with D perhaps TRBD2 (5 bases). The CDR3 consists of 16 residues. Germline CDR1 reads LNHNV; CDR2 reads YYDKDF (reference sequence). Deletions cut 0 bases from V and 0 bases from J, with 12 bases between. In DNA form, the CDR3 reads TGTGCCACCAGCAGAGATAATGGACTCCTCTCCTACGAGCAGTACTTC. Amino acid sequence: CATSRDNGLLSYEQYF.

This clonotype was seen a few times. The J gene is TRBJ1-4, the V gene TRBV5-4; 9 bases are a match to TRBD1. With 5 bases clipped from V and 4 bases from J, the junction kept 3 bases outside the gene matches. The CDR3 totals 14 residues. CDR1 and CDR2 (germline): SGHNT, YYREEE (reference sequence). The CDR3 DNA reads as TGTGCCAGCAGTTGGACAGGGGTTAATGAAAAACTGTTTTTT. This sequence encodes CASSWTGVNEKLFF.

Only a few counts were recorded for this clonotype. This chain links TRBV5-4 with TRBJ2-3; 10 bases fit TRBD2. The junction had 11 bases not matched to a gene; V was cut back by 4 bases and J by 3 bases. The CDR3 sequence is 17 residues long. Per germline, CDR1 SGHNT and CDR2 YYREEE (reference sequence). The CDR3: CASSRTSGGAPTDTQYF. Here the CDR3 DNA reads TGTGCCAGCAGCCGGACGAGCGGGGGGGCCCCAACAGATACGCAGTATTTT.

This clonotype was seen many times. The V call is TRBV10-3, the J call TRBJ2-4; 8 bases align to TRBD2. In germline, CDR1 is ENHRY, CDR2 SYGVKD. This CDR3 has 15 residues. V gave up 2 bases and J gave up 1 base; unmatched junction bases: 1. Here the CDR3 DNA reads TGTGCCATCAGTGAGCCGGGGGGGGCCAAAAACATTCAGTACTTC. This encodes CAISEPGGAKNIQYF.

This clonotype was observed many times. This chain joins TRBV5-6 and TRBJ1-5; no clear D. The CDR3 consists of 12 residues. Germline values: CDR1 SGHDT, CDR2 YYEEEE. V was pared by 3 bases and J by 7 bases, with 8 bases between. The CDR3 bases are TGTGCCAGCAGCTACCAACAGCAGCCCCAGCATTTT. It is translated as CASSYQQQPQHF.

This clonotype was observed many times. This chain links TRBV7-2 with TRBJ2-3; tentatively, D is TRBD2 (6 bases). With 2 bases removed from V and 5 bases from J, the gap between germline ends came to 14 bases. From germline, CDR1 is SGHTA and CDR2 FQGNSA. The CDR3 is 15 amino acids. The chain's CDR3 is CASSLLGGAVDTQYF. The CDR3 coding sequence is TGTGCCAGCAGCTTACTCGGCGGGGCAGTAGATACGCAGTATTTT.

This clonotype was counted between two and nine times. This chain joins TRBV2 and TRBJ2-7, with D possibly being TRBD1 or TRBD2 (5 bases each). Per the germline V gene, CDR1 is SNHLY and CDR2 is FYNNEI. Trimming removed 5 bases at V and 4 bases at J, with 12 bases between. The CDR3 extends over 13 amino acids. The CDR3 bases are TGTGCCAGCAGTAGGGACGGCGGATACGAGCAGTACTTC. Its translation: CASSRDGGYEQYF.

The CDR3 region is CASSSPAGVNTGELFF. DNA for the CDR3: TGTGCCAGCAGCTCCCCCGCGGGGGTCAACACCGGGGAGCTGTTTTTT. The chain has TRBV11-2 and TRBJ2-2, with 7 bases identical to TRBD2. Germline assignment: CDR1 SGHAT and CDR2 FQNNGV. After removal of 4 bases from V and 2 bases from J, the junction contained 7 bases not matched to a gene. This CDR3 spans 16 amino acids. The full variable domain, rest sourced from reference TRBV11-2 and TRBJ2-2, is EAGVAQSPRYKIIEKRQSVAFWCNPISGHATLYWYQQILGQGPKLLIQFQNNGVVDDSQLPKDRFSAERLKGVDSTLKIQPAKLEDSAVYLCASSSPAGVNTGELFFGEGSRLTVL.

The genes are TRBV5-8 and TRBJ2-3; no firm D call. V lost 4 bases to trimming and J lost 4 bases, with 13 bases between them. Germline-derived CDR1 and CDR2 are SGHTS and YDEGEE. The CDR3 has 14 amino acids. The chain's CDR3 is CASSRGSLADTQYF. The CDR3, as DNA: TGTGCCAGCAGCCGTGGATCCCTCGCAGATACGCAGTATTTT.